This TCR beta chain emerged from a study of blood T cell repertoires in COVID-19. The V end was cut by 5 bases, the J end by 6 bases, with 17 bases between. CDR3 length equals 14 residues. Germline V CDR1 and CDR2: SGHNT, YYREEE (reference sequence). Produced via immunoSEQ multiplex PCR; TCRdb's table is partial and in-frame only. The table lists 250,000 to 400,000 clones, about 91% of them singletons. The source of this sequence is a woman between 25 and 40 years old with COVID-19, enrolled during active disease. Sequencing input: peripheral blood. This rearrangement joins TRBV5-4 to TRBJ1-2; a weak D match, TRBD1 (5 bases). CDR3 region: CASRGGAGPDGYTF. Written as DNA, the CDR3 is TGTGCCAGCAGAGGCGGGGCAGGGCCTGATGGCTACACCTTC.